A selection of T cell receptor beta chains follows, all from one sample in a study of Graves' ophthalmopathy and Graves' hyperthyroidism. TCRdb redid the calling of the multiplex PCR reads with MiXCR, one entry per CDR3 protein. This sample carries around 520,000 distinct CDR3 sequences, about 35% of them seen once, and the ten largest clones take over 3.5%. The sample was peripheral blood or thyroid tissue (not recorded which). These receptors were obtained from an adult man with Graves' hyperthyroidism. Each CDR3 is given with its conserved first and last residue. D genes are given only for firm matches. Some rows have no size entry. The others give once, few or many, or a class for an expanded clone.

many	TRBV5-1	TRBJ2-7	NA	TGCGCCAGCAGCGCGACAGGGACTGAGCAGTACTTC	CASSATGTEQYF
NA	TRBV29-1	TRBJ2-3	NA	TGCAGCGTCAAGGGGGGACGCACAGATACGCAGTATTTT	CSVKGGRTDTQYF
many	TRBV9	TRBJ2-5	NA	TGTGCCAGCAGCGTAAGTCCCCATGGAGAAGAGACCCAGTACTTC	CASSVSPHGEETQYF
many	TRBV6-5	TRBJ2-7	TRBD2	TGTGCCAGCAGTTGGTCGACTAGCGGGGACGAGCAGTACTTC	CASSWSTSGDEQYF
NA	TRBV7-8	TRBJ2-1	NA	TGTGCCAGCAGCTCTAGGACGGGTTACAATGAGCAGTTCTTC	CASSSRTGYNEQFF
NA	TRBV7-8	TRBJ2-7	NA	TGCGCCAGCAGCTTGGGACACGGGGAAATAGGCATTGGCGAGCAGTACTTC	CASSLGHGEIGIGEQYF
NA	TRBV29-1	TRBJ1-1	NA	TGCAGCGCCAAGGGCAGGGCTGAAGCTTTCTTT	CSAKGRAEAFF
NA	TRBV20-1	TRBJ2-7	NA	TGCAGAGACCGAGGGGACGAGCAGTACTTC	CRDRGDEQYF
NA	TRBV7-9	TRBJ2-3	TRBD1	TGTGCCAGCAGCTTAGATCCGGAGGTCATTACAGGGGGCGCGGGAGATACGCAGTATTTT	CASSLDPEVITGGAGDTQYF
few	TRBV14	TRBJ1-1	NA	TGTGCCAGCTCACAGGGACCGGGAGGCCGGGCTTTCTTT	CASSQGPGGRAFF
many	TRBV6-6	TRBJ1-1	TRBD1	TGTGCCAGCAGTTACTCGGGGACAGGCTCTGAAGCTTTCTTT	CASSYSGTGSEAFF
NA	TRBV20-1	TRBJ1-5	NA	TGCAGTGCTAGCCGGCAGGGTAGCAATCAGCCCCAGCATTTT	CSASRQGSNQPQHF
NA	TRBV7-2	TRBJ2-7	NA	TGTGCCAGCAGCTTAGCAGGGGGGCGCCTCGGCGAGCAGTACTTC	CASSLAGGRLGEQYF
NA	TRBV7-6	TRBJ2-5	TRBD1	TGTGCCAGCAGCCCAGACAGGACAGGGGGAGAGACCCAGTACTTC	CASSPDRTGGETQYF
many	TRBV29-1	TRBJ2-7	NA	TGCAGCGTTGAAGATCGGGACGGATCCTACGAGCAGTACTTC	CSVEDRDGSYEQYF
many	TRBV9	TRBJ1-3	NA	TGTGCCAGCAGCGTATCCGGCGGCATCTCTGGAAACACCATATATTTT	CASSVSGGISGNTIYF
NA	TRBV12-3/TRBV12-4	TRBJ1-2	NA	TGTGCCAGCAGTTTTAGGAGGGGTCCTTATGGCTACACCTTC	CASSFRRGPYGYTF
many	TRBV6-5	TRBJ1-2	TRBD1	TGTGCCAGCAGGAGCCGGGACAGGGGGCATGGCTACACCTTC	CASRSRDRGHGYTF
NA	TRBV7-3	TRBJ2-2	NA	TGTACCAGCAGCTTAAGTGGATCTGGGGGCGGGGAGCTGTTTTTT	CTSSLSGSGGGELFF
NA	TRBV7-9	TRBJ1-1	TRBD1	TGTGCCAGCAGCGCAGCGACAGGGATAAACACTGAAGCTTTCTTT	CASSAATGINTEAFF
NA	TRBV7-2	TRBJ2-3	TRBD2	TGTGCCAGCAGCCGAGCCGGACTAGCGGGGGGGGCAGTTGGGGGGCAGTATTTT	CASSRAGLAGGAVGGQYF
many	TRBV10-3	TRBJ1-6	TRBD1	TGTGCCAGTACAGGGGAGGTTGGGTCACCCCTCCACTTT	CASTGEVGSPLHF
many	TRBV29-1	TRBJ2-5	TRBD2	TGCAGCGCCGGTAGAGCGGGAGGCAACCAAGAGACCCAGTACTTC	CSAGRAGGNQETQYF
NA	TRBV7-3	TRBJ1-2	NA	TGTGCCAGCAGCTTGCAGGGAGGGGAATGGGGCACCTTC	CASSLQGGEWGTF
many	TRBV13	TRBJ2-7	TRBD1	TGTGCCAGCAGCTTAGTGGGGCAGGGGGTCTACGAGCAGTACTTC	CASSLVGQGVYEQYF
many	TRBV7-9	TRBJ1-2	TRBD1	TGTGCCAGCAGCGGTCACAGGGGCCACTATGGCTACACCTTC	CASSGHRGHYGYTF
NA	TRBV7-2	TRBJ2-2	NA	TGTCCCAGCAGCATTACAGTCACCGGGGAGCTGTTTTTT	CPSSITVTGELFF
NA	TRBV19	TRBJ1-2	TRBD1	TGTGCCAGTAGTCGAGCCGGGACAGGCGACTATGGCTACACCTTC	CASSRAGTGDYGYTF
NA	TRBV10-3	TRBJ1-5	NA	TGTGCCACCGAGGGGACGGATAGCAATCAGCCCCAGCATTTT	CATEGTDSNQPQHF
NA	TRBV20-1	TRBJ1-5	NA	TGCAGTGCTAGGGACGAAGGGGGGATCCAAGAGACCCAGCATTTT	CSARDEGGIQETQHF
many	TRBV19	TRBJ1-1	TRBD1	TGTGCCAGTAGTATAGATCAGACAGGGTTTATGGCCAGCACTGAAGCTTTCTTT	CASSIDQTGFMASTEAFF
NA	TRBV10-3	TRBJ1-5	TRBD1	TGTGCCATCAGTGATGGGACAGGGGGGATAAGTCAGCCCCAGCATTTT	CAISDGTGGISQPQHF
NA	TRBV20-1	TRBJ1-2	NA	TGCAGTGCTAGGGTCAGGGGCTACACCTTC	CSARVRGYTF
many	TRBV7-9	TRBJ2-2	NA	TGTGCCAGCAGCTTCGTTGACGGGACTCCGAACACCGGGGAGCTGTTTTTT	CASSFVDGTPNTGELFF
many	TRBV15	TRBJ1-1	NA	TGTGCCACCCAAAGGACAGCGAACACTGAAGCTTTCTTT	CATQRTANTEAFF
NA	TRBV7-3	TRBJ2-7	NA	TGTGCCTGGAGCCCTGGGGGAGACTACGAGCAGTACTTC	CAWSPGGDYEQYF
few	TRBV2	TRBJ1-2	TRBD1	TGTGCCAGCAGTGAACGACAGGGGGCTAACTATGGCTACACCTTC	CASSERQGANYGYTF
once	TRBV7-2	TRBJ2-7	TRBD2	TGTGCCAGCAGCTTGGGGGGGACGCTGGGGGAGCAGTACTTC	CASSLGGTLGEQYF
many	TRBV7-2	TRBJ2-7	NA	TGTGCCAGCAGCTTAGATCAGGGAGGCTACGAGCAGTACTTC	CASSLDQGGYEQYF
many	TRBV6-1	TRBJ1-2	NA	TGTGCCAGCAGTGAAGTAGGCACAATTAACTATGGCTACACCTTC	CASSEVGTINYGYTF
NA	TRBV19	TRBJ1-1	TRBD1	TGTGCCAGTAGGACCGGGACAGGGGGCTTTGGGACTGAAGCTTTCTTT	CASRTGTGGFGTEAFF
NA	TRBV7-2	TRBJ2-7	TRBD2	TGTGCCAGCAGCTCCACAATAGCGGGGCTAACCTACGAGCAGTACTTC	CASSSTIAGLTYEQYF
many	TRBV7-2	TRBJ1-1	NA	TGTGCCAGCAGCTTAACACAGATGAACACTGAAGCTTTCTTT	CASSLTQMNTEAFF
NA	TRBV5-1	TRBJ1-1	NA	TGTGCCAGCGGCAATGGGGGGGACTCTGGGGCGACCTACAGAGCTTTCTTT	CASGNGGDSGATYRAFF
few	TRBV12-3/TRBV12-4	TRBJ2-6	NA	TGTGCCAGCAGTTTCCGACAGGACTTCTCTGGGGCCAACGTCCTGACTTTC	CASSFRQDFSGANVLTF
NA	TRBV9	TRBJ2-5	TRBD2	TGTGCCAGCAGTCCTACCCCTCTAGCGGGAGGGCCCGGAGAGACCCAGTACTTC	CASSPTPLAGGPGETQYF
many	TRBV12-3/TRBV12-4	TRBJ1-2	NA	TGTGCCAGCAGTCACGACTTCGGCTATGGCTACACCTTC	CASSHDFGYGYTF
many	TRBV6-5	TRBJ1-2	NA	TGTGCCAGCAGCTACTCGGCAGCCGGCTATGGCTACACCTTC	CASSYSAAGYGYTF
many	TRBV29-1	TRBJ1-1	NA	TGCAGCGTTGAAGATCCCGGCAGGACGCTTGAAGCTTTCTTT	CSVEDPGRTLEAFF
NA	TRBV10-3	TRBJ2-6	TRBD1	TGTGCCCTCTCCGGGACAGGGGGCGCTGGGGCCAACGCCCTGACTTTC	CALSGTGGAGANALTF
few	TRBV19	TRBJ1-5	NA	TGTGCCAGTAGTATCTCAGTGGGTAAAGGCAATCAGCCCCAGCATTTT	CASSISVGKGNQPQHF
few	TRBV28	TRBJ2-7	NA	TGTGCCAGCACCCTCGGCGGCGGCACGTCCTACGAGCAGTACTTC	CASTLGGGTSYEQYF
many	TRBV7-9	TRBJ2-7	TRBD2	TGTGCCAGCAGGTCGACTCCGGGACTAGCCTACGAGCAGTACTTC	CASRSTPGLAYEQYF
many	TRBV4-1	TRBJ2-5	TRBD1	TGCGCCAGCAGCCAAGGGGGGGACAGGGTCGAAGAGACCCAGTACTTC	CASSQGGDRVEETQYF
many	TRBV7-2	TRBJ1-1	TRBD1	TGTGCCAGCAGATCATCCGGGACAGGGGGAACTGAAGCTTTCTTT	CASRSSGTGGTEAFF
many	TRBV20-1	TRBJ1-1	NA	TGCAGTGCTAGAGACCCCCGGGACACTGAAGCTTTCTTT	CSARDPRDTEAFF
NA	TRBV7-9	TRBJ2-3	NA	TGTGCCAGCAGCTTGGGAGGATCTGGGACCACAGATACGCAGTATTTT	CASSLGGSGTTDTQYF
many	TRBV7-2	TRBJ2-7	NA	TGTGCCAGCAGCAAGGGACGTTATTCCTACGAGCAGTACTTC	CASSKGRYSYEQYF